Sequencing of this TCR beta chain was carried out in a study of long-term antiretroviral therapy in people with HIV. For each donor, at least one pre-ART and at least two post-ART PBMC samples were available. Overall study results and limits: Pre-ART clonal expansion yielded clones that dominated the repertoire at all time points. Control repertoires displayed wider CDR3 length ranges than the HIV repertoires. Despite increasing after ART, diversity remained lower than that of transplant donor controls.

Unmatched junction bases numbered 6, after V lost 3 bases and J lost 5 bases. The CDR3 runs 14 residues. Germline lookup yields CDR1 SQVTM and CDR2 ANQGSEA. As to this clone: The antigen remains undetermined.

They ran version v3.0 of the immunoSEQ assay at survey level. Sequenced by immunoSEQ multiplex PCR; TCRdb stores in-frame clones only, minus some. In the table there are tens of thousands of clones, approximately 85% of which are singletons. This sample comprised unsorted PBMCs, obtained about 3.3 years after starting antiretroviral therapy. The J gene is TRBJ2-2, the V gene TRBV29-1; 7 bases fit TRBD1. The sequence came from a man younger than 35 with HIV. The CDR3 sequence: CSVEPRGLTGELFF. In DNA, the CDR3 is TGCAGCGTTGAGCCCAGGGGGTTGACCGGGGAGCTGTTTTTT.